What follows are 31 T cell receptor beta chains derived from one specimen sequenced in a study of cytomegalovirus exposure and HLA in healthy donors. The PCR employed 60 Vbeta primers together with 13 Jbeta primers. This table comes from immunoSEQ multiplex PCR, and its TCRdb copy is limited to in-frame clones, with some not included. The sample data list about 33,000 clones. The sequencing input was PBMCs. These receptors all come from a middle-aged man in good health and CMV-seronegative.

The chain joins TRBV9 to TRBJ2-2, with D unclear. CDR1 SGDLS and CDR2 YYNGEE come from the germline V gene. This CDR3 is built from 16 residues. Deletions cut 0 bases from V and 2 bases from J, with 11 bases between. The CDR3 DNA sequence: TGTGCCAGCAGCGTAGACGTTAGCATAAACACCGGGGAGCTGTTTTTT. This sequence encodes CASSVDVSINTGELFF.

The J gene is TRBJ1-5, the V gene TRBV27; 9 nucleotides align to TRBD1. Trimming removed 3 bases from V and 4 bases from J; junction bases left unmatched: 4. CDR1 is MNHEY and CDR2 is SMNVEV in the germline V gene (reference sequence). This CDR3 is built from 15 residues. The CDR3 region has the DNA TGTGCCAGCAGTTTGCAGGGACAGGGTAATCAGCCCCAGCATTTT. Translating gives CASSLQGQGNQPQHF.

J is TRBJ2-3 and V is TRBV18; 11 nucleotides line up with TRBD1. Germline trimming cut 4 bases from V and 3 bases from J; bases unmatched to any gene: 3. There are 15 residues in the CDR3. CDR1 is KGHSH and CDR2 is LQKENI in the germline V gene. As DNA, the CDR3 is TGTGCCAGCTCACACCGGGACAGGGGGACAGATACGCAGTATTTT. This translates into CASSHRDRGTDTQYF. Complete variable domain (other parts from reference TRBV18 and TRBJ2-3): NAGVMQNPRHLVRRRGQEARLRCSPMKGHSHVYWYRQLPEEGLKFMVYLQKENIIDESGMPKERFSAEFPKEGPSILRIQQVVRGDSAAYFCASSHRDRGTDTQYFGPGTRLTVL.

V gene TRBV28 combines with J gene TRBJ2-4, with TRBD2 as a possible D gene (5 bases). Trimming removed 5 bases from V and 0 bases from J, with 20 bases in between. CDR1 and CDR2 (germline): MDHEN, SYDVKM. The CDR3 extends over 18 amino acids. This chain's CDR3 is CASSPPRAGLGAKNIQYF. DNA for the CDR3: TGTGCCAGCAGTCCCCCCCGCGCGGGTCTGGGAGCCAAAAACATTCAGTACTTC.

The genes are TRBV10-3 and TRBJ2-2; 7 positions match TRBD1. V shed 8 bases, J shed 4 bases, and the junction held 7 bases outside the gene matches. CDR3 length: 14 amino acids. Germline V gives CDR1 ENHRY, CDR2 SYGVKD. In DNA, the CDR3 is TGTGCCATCGAAAGGGGGCGAGGCACCGGGGAGCTGTTTTTT. Translation gives CAIERGRGTGELFF.

V usage is TRBV6-6 and J usage is TRBJ2-7; D possibly corresponds to TRBD1 (5 bases). Trimming removed 0 bases at V and 2 bases at J, with 11 bases between. CDR1 is MNHNY, CDR2 SVGAGI, per germline (reference sequence). This CDR3 has 15 residues. DNA of the CDR3: TGTGCCAGCAGTTACTCTTCGGACACGGCCTACGAGCAGTACTTC. This sequence encodes CASSYSSDTAYEQYF.

The rearrangement joins TRBV15 to TRBJ1-5; D not resolved. V was pared by 0 bases and J by 11 bases, with 8 bases between. CDR3 length equals 12 residues. Germline V gene lookup returns CDR1 LNHNV and CDR2 YYDKDF (reference sequence). CDR3: CATSRDGVSQHF. CDR3 bases: TGTGCCACCAGCAGAGATGGAGTTTCCCAGCATTTT.

The genes are TRBV28 and TRBJ1-3; TRBD1 matches 7 bases. With 5 bases clipped from V and 3 bases from J, the junction kept 7 bases outside the gene matches. CDR1 and CDR2 from the germline V gene are MDHEN and SYDVKM. This CDR3 spans 15 amino acids. The CDR3 here is CASSHRGHNGNTIYF. The CDR3 DNA sequence: TGTGCCAGCAGTCACAGGGGACATAATGGAAACACCATATATTTT.

The CDR3 DNA reads TGTGCCAGCCAGACAGACACCGGAGGCTACACCTTC. Amino acids: CASQTDTGGYTF. The chain uses TRBV19 and TRBJ1-2, with TRBD1 as a possible D gene (5 bases). V was clipped by 9 bases and J by 8 bases, with 16 bases between them. This CDR3 contains 12 residues. The germline CDR1 and CDR2 sequences are LNHDA and SQIVND (reference sequence).

This chain uses TRBV27 with TRBJ2-1, with 9 bases aligning to TRBD2. The V segment lost 4 bases and the J segment 9 bases; nucleotides outside the gene matches: 13. This CDR3 has 16 residues. CDR1 and CDR2 (germline): MNHEY, SMNVEV (reference sequence). CDR3 in amino acids: CASSSIAGERIGEQFF. CDR3 sequence (DNA): TGTGCCAGCAGTTCCATAGCGGGAGAGAGGATCGGTGAGCAGTTCTTC.

CDR3 DNA sequence: TGTGCCAGCAGCTTAGGCAGGGGAAAGGGCAATCAGCCCCAGCATTTT. It is translated as CASSLGRGKGNQPQHF. The chain employs TRBV11-2 and TRBJ1-5; TRBD1 is a possible D gene (6 bases). Trimming removed 1 base at V and 2 bases at J, with 12 bases between. The CDR3 has 16 residues. Germline CDR1 is SGHAT and CDR2 is FQNNGV.

V gene TRBV11-2 combines with J gene TRBJ2-5, with TRBD2 matching over 11 bases. Germline V gene lookup returns CDR1 SGHAT and CDR2 FQNNGV. J was trimmed by 1 base and V by 3 bases; bases with no gene match: 4. CDR3 length: 16 residues. CDR3: CASSLGSGRAQETQYF. As DNA, the CDR3 is TGTGCCAGCAGCTTGGGTAGCGGGAGGGCCCAAGAGACCCAGTACTTC.

This chain uses TRBV5-1 with TRBJ2-5; 8 bases agree with TRBD2. V gave up 0 bases and J gave up 4 bases; unmatched junction bases: 2. Germline lookup yields CDR1 SGHRS and CDR2 YFSETQ. This CDR3 region has 14 residues. CDR3 residues: CASSLAAGGETQYF. CDR3 sequence (DNA): TGCGCCAGCAGCTTGGCGGCGGGAGGAGAGACCCAGTACTTC.

This sequence joins TRBV5-4 and TRBJ2-6, with D maybe TRBD1 (6 bases). The ends were cut back, 6 bases at V and 0 bases at J, with 16 bases in the middle. From germline, CDR1 is SGHNT and CDR2 YYREEE (reference sequence). The CDR3 totals 17 residues. The CDR3 region has the DNA TGTGCCAGCACCGCGAACAGGGCGTCCTCTGGGGCCAACGTCCTGACTTTC. It is translated as CASTANRASSGANVLTF.

The chain carries TRBV5-4 and TRBJ1-5; D uncertain. This CDR3 has 15 amino acids. Trimming took off 4 bases at V and 0 bases at J, with 11 bases between the two ends. Germline V CDR1 and CDR2: SGHNT, YYREEE (reference sequence). The CDR3, as DNA: TGTGCCAGCAGCCTGGACGGGGATAGCAATCAGCCCCAGCATTTT. It encodes CASSLDGDSNQPQHF.

The V gene is TRBV29-1, the J gene TRBJ1-2, with TRBD1 as a possible D gene (6 bases). Trimming took off 6 bases at V and 3 bases at J, with 14 bases between the two ends. The germline gives CDR1 SQVTM, CDR2 ANQGSEA. This CDR3 comprises 13 residues. The CDR3 here is CSVVRGGDYGYTF. The CDR3 DNA is TGCAGCGTCGTTCGGGGGGGCGACTATGGCTACACCTTC.

The V and J genes are TRBV27 and TRBJ1-4, with 7 positions matching TRBD1. After removal of 6 bases from V and 8 bases from J, the junction contained 12 bases not matched to a gene. CDR3 length: 15 residues. In germline, CDR1 is MNHEY, CDR2 SMNVEV (reference sequence). The CDR3 region has the DNA TGTGCCAGCAGCCCTGACAGGGATGGTAAAGAAAAACTGTTTTTT. This translates into CASSPDRDGKEKLFF.

The V call is TRBV7-8, the J call TRBJ2-1, with TRBD2 matching over 10 bases. The CDR3 has 15 amino acids. CDR1 and CDR2 from the germline V gene are SGHVS and FQNEAQ. J lost 6 bases, V lost 0 bases, and 2 bases had no gene match. The CDR3 loop is CASSLAASGSNEQFF. For the CDR3, the DNA is TGTGCCAGCAGCTTAGCGGCTAGCGGGAGCAATGAGCAGTTCTTC.

The chain joins TRBV28 to TRBJ1-2; D call uncertain. The CDR3 runs 13 residues. Germline V CDR1 and CDR2: MDHEN, SYDVKM. Trimming removed 3 bases from V and 7 bases from J, with 12 bases in between. CDR3 sequence (DNA): TGTGCCAGCAGTTTCACGGCCAGAGGTGGCTACACCTTC. Protein sequence: CASSFTARGGYTF.

The V and J genes are TRBV7-3 and TRBJ1-1, with D hard to call. Trimming removed 5 bases from V and 4 bases from J, with 14 bases in between. The CDR3 has 14 amino acids. Germline assignment: CDR1 SGHTA and CDR2 FQGTGA. CDR3 loop: CASSPDGHSTEAFF. CDR3 nucleotides: TGTGCCAGCAGCCCGGATGGGCATAGCACTGAAGCTTTCTTT.

The chain recombines TRBV29-1 with TRBJ1-1, with a possible D match to TRBD1 (6 bases). Trimming took off 1 base at V and 5 bases at J, with 14 bases between the two ends. Per germline, CDR1 SQVTM and CDR2 ANQGSEA. This CDR3 comprises 14 residues. The CDR3 is CSVEVGTLRTEAFF. The CDR3 bases are TGCAGCGTTGAAGTTGGGACACTTAGGACTGAAGCTTTCTTT.

The rearrangement links TRBV5-1 to TRBJ2-7; 8 bases line up with TRBD1. V dropped 0 bases and J dropped 2; count of bases not matched to a gene: 1. CDR3 length: 14 amino acids. Germline values: CDR1 SGHRS, CDR2 YFSETQ. CDR3 amino acids: CASSLDRGAYEQYF. As DNA, the CDR3 is TGCGCCAGCAGCTTGGACAGGGGGGCCTACGAGCAGTACTTC.

The chain couples TRBV4-1 to TRBJ1-1; D call uncertain. The CDR3 has 14 residues. Germline CDR1 is MGHRA and CDR2 is YSYEKL. Deletions cut 4 bases from V and 1 base from J, with 10 bases between. This CDR3 reads CASSRWARNTEAFF. The CDR3 DNA follows: TGCGCCAGCAGCCGATGGGCGCGGAACACTGAAGCTTTCTTT.

The gene calls are TRBV5-1 and TRBJ2-2, with D perhaps matching TRBD1 (6 bases). This CDR3 comprises 17 residues. Germline V gene lookup returns CDR1 SGHRS and CDR2 YFSETQ. V was shortened by 5 bases and J by 0 bases, with 17 bases between the two germline ends. The CDR3 region is CASSQAPGHTNTGELFF. CDR3 sequence (DNA): TGCGCCAGCAGTCAGGCCCCGGGACATACGAACACCGGGGAGCTGTTTTTT.

V gene TRBV19 combines with J gene TRBJ1-1; 7 nucleotides agree with TRBD1. CDR1 is LNHDA, CDR2 SQIVND, per germline (reference sequence). The CDR3 extends over 13 amino acids. The ends lost 5 bases at V and 5 bases at J; junction bases unmatched: 5. CDR3 sequence: CASSYGTETEAFF. The CDR3 nucleotides read TGTGCCAGTAGTTACGGGACAGAGACTGAAGCTTTCTTT.

V usage is TRBV7-9 and J usage is TRBJ1-2; D might be TRBD1 (6 bases). V lost 4 bases to trimming and J lost 4 bases, with 16 bases between them. There are 15 residues in the CDR3. Germline V gene data show CDR1 as SEHNR and CDR2 as FQNEAQ (reference sequence). CDR3 in amino acids: CASSSGQTDAYGYTF. The CDR3, as DNA: TGTGCCAGCAGCTCTGGACAGACGGATGCCTATGGCTACACCTTC.

The chain joins TRBV5-1 to TRBJ1-2; 11 bases are a match to TRBD1. CDR1 and CDR2 from the germline V gene are SGHRS and YFSETQ. The CDR3 contains 16 residues. Germline trimming cut 1 base from V and 5 bases from J; bases unmatched to any gene: 7. DNA for the CDR3: TGCGCCAGCAGCTTGACTCCGGGACAGGGGGTTTATGGCTACACCTTC. It encodes CASSLTPGQGVYGYTF. Drawing the rest from reference TRBV5-1 and TRBJ1-2, the complete variable domain is KAGVTQTPRYLIKTRGQQVTLSCSPISGHRSVSWYQQTPGQGLQFLFEYFSETQRNKGNFPGRFSGRQFSNSRSEMNVSTLELGDSALYLCASSLTPGQGVYGYTFGSGTRLTVV.

This chain uses TRBV29-1 with TRBJ2-7; 7 nucleotides agree with TRBD2. J gave up 0 bases and V 6 bases, and 8 bases lay outside the gene matches. This CDR3 has 14 residues. Germline V lookup: CDR1 SQVTM, CDR2 ANQGSEA. CDR3 bases: TGCAGCGTGTTACAAGGGGACTACTCCTACGAGCAGTACTTC. It encodes CSVLQGDYSYEQYF.

The chain uses TRBV7-3 and TRBJ2-1, with TRBD2 identical over 8 bases. There are 16 residues in the CDR3. Germline CDR1 is SGHTA and CDR2 is FQGTGA. V trimming: 1 base; J trimming: 6 bases; junction bases outside the gene matches: 8. The CDR3: CASSLMSSGSGNEQFF. CDR3 nucleotide sequence: TGTGCCAGCAGCTTAATGTCGAGCGGGAGCGGCAATGAGCAGTTCTTC.

The V call is TRBV12-2, the J call TRBJ1-2; TRBD1 is the table's D call, not checked against the DNA. TRBV12-2 is a pseudogene locus. The CDR3 sequence is 15 residues long. The DNA for the CDR3 is TGTGCAAGTCGCTACAGGACAGGGAGTAACTATGGCTACACCTTC. Translated: CASRYRTGSNYGYTF.

This chain uses TRBV19 with TRBJ1-2; D might be TRBD1 (6 bases). The V end lost 11 bases, the J end lost 0 bases, and 10 bases lay between the germline ends. The germline V gene has CDR1 LNHDA and CDR2 SQIVND (reference sequence). The CDR3 runs 12 residues. The CDR3 coding sequence is TGTGCCTCGCGGGGGCCTAACTATGGCTACACCTTC. Protein: CASRGPNYGYTF.